The 2 T cell receptor beta chains given below trace back to one sample, sequenced in a study of cytomegalovirus exposure and HLA in healthy donors. PCR was performed using 60 Vbeta and 13 Jbeta primers. Assay used: immunoSEQ multiplex PCR; TCRdb lists only in-frame clones, some missing. The repertoire includes approximately 110,000 clones, approximately 70% of them detected once, and about a tenth sits in the top ten. Sequenced: PBMCs. All receptors derive from a man aged 35 to 55 in good health and CMV-seropositive.

This clone was seen just once. The chain links TRBV4-3 to TRBJ2-7, with a weak D call TRBD2 (5 bases). The CDR3 is 16 amino acids. Germline V gene lookup returns CDR1 LGHNA and CDR2 YSLEER. Trimming took off 0 bases at V and 0 bases at J, with 12 bases between the two ends. The CDR3 region is CASSQDRGQSSYEQYF. The DNA of the CDR3 is TGCGCCAGCAGCCAAGATAGAGGGCAATCCTCCTACGAGCAGTACTTC.

The gene calls are TRBV30 and TRBJ1-2; a weak D match, TRBD1 (5 bases). Germline V lookup: CDR1 GTSNPN, CDR2 SVGIG (reference sequence). With 4 bases removed from V and 4 bases from J, the gap between germline ends came to 16 bases. This CDR3 is built from 14 residues. The CDR3 sequence: CAWTLAGGIYGYTF. The CDR3 DNA reads TGTGCCTGGACCCTAGCCGGGGGAATCTATGGCTACACCTTC.